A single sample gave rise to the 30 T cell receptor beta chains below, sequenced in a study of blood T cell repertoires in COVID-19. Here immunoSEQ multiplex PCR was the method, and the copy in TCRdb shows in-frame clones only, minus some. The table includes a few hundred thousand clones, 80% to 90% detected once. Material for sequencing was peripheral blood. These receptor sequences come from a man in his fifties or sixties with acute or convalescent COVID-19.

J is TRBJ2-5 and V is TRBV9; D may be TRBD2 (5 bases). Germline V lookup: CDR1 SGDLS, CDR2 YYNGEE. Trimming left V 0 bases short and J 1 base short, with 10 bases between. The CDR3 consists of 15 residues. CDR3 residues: CASSVAAGLQETQYF. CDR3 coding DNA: TGTGCCAGCAGCGTAGCTGCAGGACTCCAAGAGACCCAGTACTTC.

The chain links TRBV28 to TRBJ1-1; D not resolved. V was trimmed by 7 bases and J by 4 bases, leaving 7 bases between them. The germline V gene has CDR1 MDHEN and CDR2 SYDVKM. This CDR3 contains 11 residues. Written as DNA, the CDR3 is TGTGCCAGCATCCGGGTCACTGAAGCTTTCTTT. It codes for CASIRVTEAFF.

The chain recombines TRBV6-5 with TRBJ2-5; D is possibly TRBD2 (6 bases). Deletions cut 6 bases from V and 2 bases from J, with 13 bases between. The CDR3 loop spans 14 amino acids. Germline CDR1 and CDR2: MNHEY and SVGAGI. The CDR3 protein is CASRRGRNQETQYF. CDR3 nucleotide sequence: TGTGCCAGCAGGCGGGGTAGAAATCAAGAGACCCAGTACTTC.

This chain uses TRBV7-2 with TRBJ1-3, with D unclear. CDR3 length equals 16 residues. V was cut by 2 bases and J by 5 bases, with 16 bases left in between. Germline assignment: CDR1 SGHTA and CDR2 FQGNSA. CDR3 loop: CASSLNGLQNRNTIYF. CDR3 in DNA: TGTGCCAGCAGCTTAAACGGTCTACAGAACCGAAACACCATATATTTT.

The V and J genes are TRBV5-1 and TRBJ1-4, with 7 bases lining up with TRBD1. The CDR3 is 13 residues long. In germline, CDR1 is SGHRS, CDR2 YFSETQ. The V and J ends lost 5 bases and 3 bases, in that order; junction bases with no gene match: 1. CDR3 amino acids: CASSQGANEKLFF. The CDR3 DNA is TGCGCCAGCAGTCAGGGGGCTAATGAAAAACTGTTTTTT.

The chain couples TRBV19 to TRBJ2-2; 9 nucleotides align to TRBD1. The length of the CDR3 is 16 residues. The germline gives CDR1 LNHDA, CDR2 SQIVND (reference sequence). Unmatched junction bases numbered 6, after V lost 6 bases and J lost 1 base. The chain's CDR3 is CASRATGGLNTGELFF. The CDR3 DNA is TGTGCCAGTAGAGCGACAGGGGGTCTGAACACCGGGGAGCTGTTTTTT.

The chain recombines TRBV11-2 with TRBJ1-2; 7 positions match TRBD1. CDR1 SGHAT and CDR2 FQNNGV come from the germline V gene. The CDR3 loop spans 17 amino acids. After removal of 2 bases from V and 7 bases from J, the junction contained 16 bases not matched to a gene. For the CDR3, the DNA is TGTGCCAGCAGCTTATCTATGTCGGGGGACAGCTTTCGTGGCTACACCTTC. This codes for CASSLSMSGDSFRGYTF.

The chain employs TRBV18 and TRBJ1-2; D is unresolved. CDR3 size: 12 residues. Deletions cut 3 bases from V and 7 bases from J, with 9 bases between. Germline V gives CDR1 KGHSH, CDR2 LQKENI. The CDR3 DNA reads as TGTGCCAGCTCACCCGAGTCCGGTGGCTACACCTTC. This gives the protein CASSPESGGYTF. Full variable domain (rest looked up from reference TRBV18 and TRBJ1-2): NAGVMQNPRHLVRRRGQEARLRCSPMKGHSHVYWYRQLPEEGLKFMVYLQKENIIDESGMPKERFSAEFPKEGPSILRIQQVVRGDSAAYFCASSPESGGYTFGSGTRLTVV.

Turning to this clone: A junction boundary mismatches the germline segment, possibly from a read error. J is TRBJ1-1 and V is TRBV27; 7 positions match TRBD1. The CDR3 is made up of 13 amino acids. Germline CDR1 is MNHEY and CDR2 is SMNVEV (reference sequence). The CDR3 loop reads CACRGSGKTEAFF. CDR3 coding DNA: TGTGCCTGCAGGGGGAGCGGAAAGACTGAAGCTTTCTTT.

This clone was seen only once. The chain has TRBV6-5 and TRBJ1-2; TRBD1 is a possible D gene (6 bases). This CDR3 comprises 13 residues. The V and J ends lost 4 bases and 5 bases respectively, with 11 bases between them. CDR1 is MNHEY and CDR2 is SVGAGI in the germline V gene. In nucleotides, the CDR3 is TGTGCCAGCAGTTGGACAGAAACGTATGGCTACACCTTC. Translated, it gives CASSWTETYGYTF.

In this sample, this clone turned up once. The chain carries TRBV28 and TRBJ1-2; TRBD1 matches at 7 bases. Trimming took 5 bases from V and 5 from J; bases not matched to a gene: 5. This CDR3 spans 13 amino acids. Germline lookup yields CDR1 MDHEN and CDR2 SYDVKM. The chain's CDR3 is CASSRQQGYGYTF. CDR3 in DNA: TGTGCCAGCAGTCGACAACAGGGGTATGGCTACACCTTC.

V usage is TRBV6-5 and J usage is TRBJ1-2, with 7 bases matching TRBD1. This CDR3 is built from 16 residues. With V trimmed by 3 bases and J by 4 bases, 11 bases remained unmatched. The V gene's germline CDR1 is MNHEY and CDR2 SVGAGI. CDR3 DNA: TGTGCCAGCAGTTATTCCCCAAGACAGGGCTCCTATGGCTACACCTTC. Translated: CASSYSPRQGSYGYTF.

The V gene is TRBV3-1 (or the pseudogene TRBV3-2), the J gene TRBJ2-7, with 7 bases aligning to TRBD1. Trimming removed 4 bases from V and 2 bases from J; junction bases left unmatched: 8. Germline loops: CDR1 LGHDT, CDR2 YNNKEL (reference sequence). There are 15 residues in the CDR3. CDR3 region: CASSPSGQDTYEQYF. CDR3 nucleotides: TGTGCCAGCAGCCCTTCAGGACAGGATACCTACGAGCAGTACTTC.

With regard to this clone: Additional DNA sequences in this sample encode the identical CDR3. As DNA, the CDR3 is TGCGCCAGCAGCTCGGGACAGGCGAACACTGAAGCTTTCTTT. This codes for CASSSGQANTEAFF. This chain links TRBV5-1 with TRBJ1-1, with 8 bases fitting TRBD1. The CDR3 covers 14 residues. Germline lookup yields CDR1 SGHRS and CDR2 YFSETQ. The V gene end was trimmed by 3 bases and the J gene end by 1 base; junction bases not matched to a gene: 2.

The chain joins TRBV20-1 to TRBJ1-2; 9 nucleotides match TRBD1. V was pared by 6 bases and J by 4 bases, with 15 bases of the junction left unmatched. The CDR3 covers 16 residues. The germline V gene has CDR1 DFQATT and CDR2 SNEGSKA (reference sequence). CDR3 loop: CSASRDRDRFGYGYTF. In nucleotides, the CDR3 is TGCAGTGCCAGTCGGGACAGGGATCGTTTTGGCTATGGCTACACCTTC.

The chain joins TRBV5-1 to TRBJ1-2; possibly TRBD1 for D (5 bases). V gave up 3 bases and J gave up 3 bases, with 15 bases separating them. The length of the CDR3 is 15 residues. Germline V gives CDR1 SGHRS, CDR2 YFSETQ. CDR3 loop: CASSSDGQRHYGYTF. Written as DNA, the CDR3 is TGCGCCAGCAGCTCGGACGGACAAAGGCACTATGGCTACACCTTC.

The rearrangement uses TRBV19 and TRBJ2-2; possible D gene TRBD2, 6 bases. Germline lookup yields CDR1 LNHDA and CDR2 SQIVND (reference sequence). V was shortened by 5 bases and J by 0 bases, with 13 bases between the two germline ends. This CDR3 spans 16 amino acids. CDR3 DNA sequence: TGTGCCAGTAGTCGGGAGTTACTCGCGAACACCGGGGAGCTGTTTTTT. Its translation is CASSRELLANTGELFF. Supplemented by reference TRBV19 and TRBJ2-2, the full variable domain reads DGGITQSPKYLFRKEGQNVTLSCEQNLNHDAMYWYRQDPGQGLRLIYYSQIVNDFQKGDIAEGYSVSREKKESFPLTVTSAQKNPTAFYLCASSRELLANTGELFFGEGSRLTVL.

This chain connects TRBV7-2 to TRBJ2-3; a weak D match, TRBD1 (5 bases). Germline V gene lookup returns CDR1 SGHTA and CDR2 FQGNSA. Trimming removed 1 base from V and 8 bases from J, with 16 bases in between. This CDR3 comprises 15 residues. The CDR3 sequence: CASSLERQFKGTQYF. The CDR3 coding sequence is TGTGCCAGCAGCTTAGAACGACAGTTTAAGGGTACGCAGTATTTT.

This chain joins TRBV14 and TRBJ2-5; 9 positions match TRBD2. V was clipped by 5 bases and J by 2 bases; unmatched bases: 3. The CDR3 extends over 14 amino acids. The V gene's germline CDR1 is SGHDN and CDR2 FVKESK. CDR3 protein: CASSGLAGQETQYF. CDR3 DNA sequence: TGTGCCAGCAGCGGGCTAGCGGGACAAGAGACCCAGTACTTC.

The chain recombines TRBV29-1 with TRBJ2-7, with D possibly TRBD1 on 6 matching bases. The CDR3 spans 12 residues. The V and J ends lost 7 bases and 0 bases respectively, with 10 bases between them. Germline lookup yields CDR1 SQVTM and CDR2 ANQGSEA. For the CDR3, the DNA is TGCAGCGGGGGACAAAGCTCCTACGAGCAGTACTTC. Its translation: CSGGQSSYEQYF.

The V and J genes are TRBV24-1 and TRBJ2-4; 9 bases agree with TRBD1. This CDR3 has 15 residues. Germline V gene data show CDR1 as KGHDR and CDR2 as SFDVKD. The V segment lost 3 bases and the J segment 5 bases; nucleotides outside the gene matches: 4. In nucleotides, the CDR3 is TGTGCCACCAGTGATGTAACAGGGGGCGAAAACATTCAGTACTTC. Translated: CATSDVTGGENIQYF.

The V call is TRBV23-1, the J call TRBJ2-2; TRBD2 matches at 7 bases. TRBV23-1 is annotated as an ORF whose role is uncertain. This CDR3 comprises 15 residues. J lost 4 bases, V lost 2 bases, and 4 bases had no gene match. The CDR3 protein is CASSQSGKGTGELFF. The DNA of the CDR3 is TGCGCCAGCAGTCAAAGCGGGAAGGGCACCGGGGAGCTGTTTTTT.

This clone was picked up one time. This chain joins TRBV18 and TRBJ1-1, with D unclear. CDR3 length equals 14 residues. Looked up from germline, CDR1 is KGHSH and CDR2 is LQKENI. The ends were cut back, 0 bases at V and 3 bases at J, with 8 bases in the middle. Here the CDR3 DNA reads TGTGCCAGCTCACCACCGTTCGGGGACACTGAAGCTTTCTTT. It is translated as CASSPPFGDTEAFF.

The CDR3 DNA follows: TGTGCCAGCAGCTTAAGCGGGACAGGGGCTTCTGAAGCTTTCTTT. It encodes CASSLSGTGASEAFF. V is TRBV7-3 and J is TRBJ1-1, with 10 bases identical to TRBD1. Germline-derived CDR1 and CDR2 are SGHTA and FQGTGA. V shed 1 base and J 6 bases; nucleotides not matched to a gene: 5. This CDR3 contains 15 residues.

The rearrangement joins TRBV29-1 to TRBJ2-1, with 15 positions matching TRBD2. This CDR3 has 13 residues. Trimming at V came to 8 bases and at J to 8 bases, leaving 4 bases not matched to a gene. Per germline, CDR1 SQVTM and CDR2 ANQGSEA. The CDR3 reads CSSGLAGGYEQFF. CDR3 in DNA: TGCAGCTCAGGACTAGCGGGAGGGTATGAGCAGTTCTTC.

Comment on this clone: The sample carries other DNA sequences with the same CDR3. In DNA, the CDR3 is TGTGCCAGTAGTATAGATAGGGGCTACGAGCAGTACTTC. Translation: CASSIDRGYEQYF. V usage is TRBV19 and J usage is TRBJ2-7; a weak D match, TRBD1 (5 bases). Germline V gene sequence: CDR1 LNHDA, CDR2 SQIVND (reference sequence). V gave up 0 bases and J gave up 3 bases, with 6 bases separating them. The CDR3 consists of 13 residues. The full variable domain, completed using reference TRBV19 and TRBJ2-7, is DGGITQSPKYLFRKEGQNVTLSCEQNLNHDAMYWYRQDPGQGLRLIYYSQIVNDFQKGDIAEGYSVSREKKESFPLTVTSAQKNPTAFYLCASSIDRGYEQYFGPGTRLTVT.

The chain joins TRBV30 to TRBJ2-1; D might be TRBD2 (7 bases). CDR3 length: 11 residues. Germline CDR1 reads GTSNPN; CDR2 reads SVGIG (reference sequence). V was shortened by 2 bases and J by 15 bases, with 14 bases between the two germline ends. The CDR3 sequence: CAWSRGGKRFF. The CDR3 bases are TGTGCCTGGAGTAGGGGGGGGAAGAGGTTCTTC.

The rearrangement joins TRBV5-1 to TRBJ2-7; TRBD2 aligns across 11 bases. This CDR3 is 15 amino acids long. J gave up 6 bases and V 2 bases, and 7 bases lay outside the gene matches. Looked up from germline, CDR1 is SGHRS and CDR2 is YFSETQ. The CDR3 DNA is TGCGCCAGCAGCTTAGAGACTAGCGGGACAAGCGAGCAGTACTTC. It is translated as CASSLETSGTSEQYF.

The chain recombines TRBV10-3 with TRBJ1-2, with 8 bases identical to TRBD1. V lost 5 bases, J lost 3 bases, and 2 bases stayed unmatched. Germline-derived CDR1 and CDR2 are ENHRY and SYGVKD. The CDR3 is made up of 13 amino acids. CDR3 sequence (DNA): TGTGCCATCAGTCCGGGACAGGACTATGGCTACACCTTC. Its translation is CAISPGQDYGYTF.

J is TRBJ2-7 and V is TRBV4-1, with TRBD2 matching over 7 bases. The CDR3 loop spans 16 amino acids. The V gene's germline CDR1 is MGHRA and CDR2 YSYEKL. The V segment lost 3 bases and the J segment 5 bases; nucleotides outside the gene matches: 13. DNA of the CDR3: TGCGCCAGCAGCCAGCGAGCGCGGGAGCATGGCCACGAGCAGTACTTC. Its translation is CASSQRAREHGHEQYF.